This T cell receptor beta chain appears in the sequencing data of a study of OX40 agonist ivuxolimab in advanced cancers. Study overall: Ivuxolimab is an agonistic anti-OX40 (CD134) antibody, and patients were treated with it. General observations from the study: Dose levels from 0.1 to 3.0 mg/kg saw CD4+ and CD8+ blood T cells expand clonally by week 6.

The CDR3 length is 12 residues. Germline CDR1 reads MGHRA; CDR2 reads YSYEKL. Trimming stripped 5 bases from V and 3 bases from J, with 8 bases between. Any history of autoimmune disease or systemic immunosuppression disqualified patients. Libraries were prepared by immunoSEQ multiplex PCR; TCRdb keeps only in-frame clonotypes and omits some of them. The repertoire holds tens of thousands of clones, with 75% to 90% as singletons. With respect to this clone: Antigen unknown.

This rearrangement joins TRBV4-1 to TRBJ2-7; the D gene is possibly TRBD2 (6 bases). This TCR was recovered from an adult with an advanced solid tumor such as melanoma, head and neck, liver or kidney cancer. The sequencing here drew on CD4+ or CD8+ T cells sorted from blood, taken in a trial of the OX40 agonist ivuxolimab. The CDR3 DNA reads as TGCGCCAGCAGCTGGGGGGACTACGAGCAGTACTTC. This gives the protein CASSWGDYEQYF.